This is a list of T cell receptor beta chains from one sample in a study of T cell changes during pregnancy in multiple sclerosis. The repertoire was sequenced with immunoSEQ multiplex PCR; TCRdb's copy has only in-frame clones and lacks some. Among tens of thousands of clones listed, 93% were seen once. Sequences were derived from peripheral blood, sampled in the second trimester of pregnancy. The receptor source for this set is a female donor with multiple sclerosis, enrolled in a pregnancy study. The CDR3 runs from the conserved cysteine through the conserved F or W. The D gene is left open where the match is weak. Rows may omit the clone size; those that give it use once, few, many or a size class.

d_call j_call v_call clone_size cdr3_aa cdr3_nt
TRBD1 TRBJ1-2 TRBV5-6 . CASSWTGSGGYTF TGTGCCAGCAGCTGGACAGGGTCTGGAGGCTACACCTTC
TRBD2 TRBJ2-3 TRBV7-3 . CASSFGGANTDTQYF TGTGCCAGCAGCTTCGGGGGGGCCAACACAGATACGCAGTATTTT
. TRBJ2-1 TRBV27 . CASSHLPPGNNEQFF TGTGCCAGCAGCCACCTCCCCCCGGGTAACAATGAGCAGTTCTTC
. TRBJ1-2 TRBV30 . CAWRGGLEGYTF TGTGCCTGGAGGGGGGGACTTGAAGGCTACACCTTC
TRBD1 TRBJ1-2 TRBV7-2 . CASSTGESNYGYTF TGTGCCAGCAGTACAGGGGAAAGTAACTATGGCTACACCTTC
. TRBJ2-7 TRBV7-8 . CASSPSPGEREQYF TGTGCCAGCAGCCCCAGTCCCGGGGAGCGCGAGCAGTACTTC
. TRBJ2-7 TRBV5-6 . CASSLEGGLESVSSYEQYF TGTGCCAGCAGCTTGGAGGGGGGGCTTGAATCGGTTTCTTCCTACGAGCAGTACTTC
TRBD1 TRBJ1-1 TRBV6-1 . CASSEFRDRGRLNTEAFF TGTGCCAGCAGTGAATTCCGGGACAGGGGGCGCCTGAACACTGAAGCTTTCTTT
TRBD1 TRBJ1-2 TRBV19 . CASSMGQGAKMRGYTF TGTGCCAGTAGTATGGGACAGGGGGCGAAAATGCGTGGCTACACCTTC
TRBD1 TRBJ1-1 TRBV18 . CASSPPRTGSTEAFF TGTGCCAGCTCACCACCCAGGACAGGGAGCACTGAAGCTTTCTTT
. TRBJ1-3 TRBV2 . CATRTRFGNTIYF TGTGCCACCCGGACAAGATTTGGAAACACCATATATTTT
. TRBJ1-2 TRBV11-1 . CASSLSSGGFDYGYTF TGTGCCAGCAGCTTATCCTCCGGGGGGTTCGACTATGGCTACACCTTC
TRBD2 TRBJ2-1 TRBV28 . CASSFGSGDLNEQFF TGTGCCAGCAGTTTTGGTAGCGGGGACCTTAATGAGCAGTTCTTC
TRBD1 TRBJ1-2 TRBV6-6 . CASSYRDSLVTF TGTGCCAGCAGCTACCGGGACAGTTTAGTCACCTTC
. TRBJ1-4 TRBV30 . CARGGRGEKLFF TGTGCCCGCGGGGGGCGAGGAGAAAAACTGTTTTTT
. TRBJ2-7 TRBV10-3 once CAISELTGEQYF TGTGCCATCAGTGAGTTAACAGGAGAGCAGTACTTC
. TRBJ2-7 TRBV5-6 . CASSTPMDEQYF TGTGCCAGCAGTACCCCTATGGACGAGCAGTACTTC
. TRBJ2-7 TRBV11-2 . CASSLKVGQYF TGTGCCAGCAGCTTAAAAGTCGGGCAGTACTTC
. TRBJ2-7 TRBV2 once CASSEGRGREQYF TGTGCCAGCAGTGAGGGGCGGGGGCGAGAGCAGTACTTC
. TRBJ2-2 TRBV9 . CASSVKGASTGELFF TGTGCCAGCAGCGTAAAAGGAGCGAGCACCGGGGAGCTGTTTTTT
. TRBJ1-1 TRBV6-5 . CASSYSGGGNTEAFF TGTGCCAGCAGTTACTCCGGGGGGGGGAACACTGAAGCTTTCTTT
. TRBJ1-3 TRBV4-1 . CASSQERQARSGNTIYF TGCGCCAGCAGCCAAGAAAGACAGGCCCGCTCTGGAAACACCATATATTTT